This TCR beta chain is from a study of vaccination and CD4 T cells after COVID-19. Overall study: Every participant was given two doses of BNT162b2 or mRNA-1273 vaccine.

Deletions cut 1 base from V and 1 base from J, with 2 bases between. The CDR3 is 13 amino acids. Germline-derived CDR1 and CDR2 are SGHAT and FQDESV (reference sequence). An Oncomine TCR Beta short-read assay was used to sequence the DNA from cultured CD4+ T cells. Each CDR3 protein is one row after TCRdb ran MiXCR on the PCR reads. The top ten clones hold about 25% of a sample with some 2,500 distinct CDR3 sequences, 20% to 25% of them seen once. The treatment: roughly 11-day PBMC culture with coronavirus spike peptide pools or control peptides (ViraFEST assay). This clonotype has just a few counts. Its antigen remains unknown.

The chain combines TRBV11-1 with TRBJ2-1; D unclear. What was sequenced was CD4+ T cells from blood, cultured in vitro. This clonotype originated in a human donor who had recovered from COVID-19. The CDR3 loop reads CASSLDSYNEQFF. The CDR3 nucleotides read TGTGCCAGCAGCTTAGATTCCTACAATGAGCAGTTCTTC.